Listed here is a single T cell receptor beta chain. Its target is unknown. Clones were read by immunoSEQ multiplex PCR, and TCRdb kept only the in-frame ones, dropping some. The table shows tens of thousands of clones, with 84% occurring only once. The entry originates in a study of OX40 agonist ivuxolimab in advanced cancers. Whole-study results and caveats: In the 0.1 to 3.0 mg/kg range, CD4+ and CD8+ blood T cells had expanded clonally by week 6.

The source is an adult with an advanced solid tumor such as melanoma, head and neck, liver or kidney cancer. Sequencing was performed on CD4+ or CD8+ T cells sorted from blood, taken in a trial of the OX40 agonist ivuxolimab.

The chain's CDR3 is CARSLEGTGSNQPQHF. The CDR3 DNA reads TGTGCCAGAAGCTTGGAAGGGACGGGTAGCAATCAGCCCCAGCATTTT. The chain uses TRBV5-3 and TRBJ1-5; tentative D call: TRBD1 (5 bases). TRBV5-3 is noted as an ORF with a role that remains uncertain. The CDR3 consists of 16 residues. Trimming took off 0 bases at V and 0 bases at J, with 10 bases between the two ends.